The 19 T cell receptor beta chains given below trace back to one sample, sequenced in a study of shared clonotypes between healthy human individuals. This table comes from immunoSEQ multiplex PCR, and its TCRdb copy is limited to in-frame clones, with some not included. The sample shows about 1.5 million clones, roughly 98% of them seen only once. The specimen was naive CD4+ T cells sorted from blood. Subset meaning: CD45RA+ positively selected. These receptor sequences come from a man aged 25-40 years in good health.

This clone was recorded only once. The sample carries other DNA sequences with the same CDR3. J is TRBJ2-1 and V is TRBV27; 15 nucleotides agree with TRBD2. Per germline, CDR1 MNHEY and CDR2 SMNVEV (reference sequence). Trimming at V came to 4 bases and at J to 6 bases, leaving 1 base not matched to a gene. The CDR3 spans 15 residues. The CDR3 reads CASSSGLAGGNEQFF. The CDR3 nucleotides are TGTGCCAGCAGTTCGGGACTAGCGGGAGGCAATGAGCAGTTCTTC.

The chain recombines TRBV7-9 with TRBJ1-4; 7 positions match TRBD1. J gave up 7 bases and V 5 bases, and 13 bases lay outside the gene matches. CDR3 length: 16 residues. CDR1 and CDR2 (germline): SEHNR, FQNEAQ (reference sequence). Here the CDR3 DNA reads TGTGCCAGCAGCGGCACCACAGGGGAGGTGGGTGAAAAACTGTTTTTT. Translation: CASSGTTGEVGEKLFF.

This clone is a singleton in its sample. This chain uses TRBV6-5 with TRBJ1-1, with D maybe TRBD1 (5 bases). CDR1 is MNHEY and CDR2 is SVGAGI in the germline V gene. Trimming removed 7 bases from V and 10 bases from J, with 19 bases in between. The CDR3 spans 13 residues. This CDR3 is CASNGRRAQGAFF. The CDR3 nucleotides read TGTGCCAGCAACGGACGACGGGCCCAGGGAGCTTTCTTT.

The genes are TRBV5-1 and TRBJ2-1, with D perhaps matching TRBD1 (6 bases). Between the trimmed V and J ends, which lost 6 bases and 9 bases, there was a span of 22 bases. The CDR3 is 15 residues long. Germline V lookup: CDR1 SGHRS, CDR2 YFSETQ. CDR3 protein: CASTSRGQRLSEQFF. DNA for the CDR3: TGCGCCAGCACCAGCCGGGGACAACGGTTGAGTGAGCAGTTCTTC.

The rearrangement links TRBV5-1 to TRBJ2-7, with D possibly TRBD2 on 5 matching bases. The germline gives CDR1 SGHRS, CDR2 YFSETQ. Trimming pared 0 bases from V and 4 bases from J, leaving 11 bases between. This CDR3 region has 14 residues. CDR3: CASSLDGGPYEQYF. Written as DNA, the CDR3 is TGCGCCAGCAGCTTGGACGGAGGCCCGTACGAGCAGTACTTC.

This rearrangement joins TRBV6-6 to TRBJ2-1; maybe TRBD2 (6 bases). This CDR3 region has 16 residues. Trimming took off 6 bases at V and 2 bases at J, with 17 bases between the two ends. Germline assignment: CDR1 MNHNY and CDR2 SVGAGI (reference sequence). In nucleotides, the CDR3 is TGTGCCAGCAGCGGCCCCCGGAGGGCGCCCTACAATGAGCAGTTCTTC. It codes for CASSGPRRAPYNEQFF.

CDR3 region: CASSVTPGGQGHETQYF. In DNA form, the CDR3 reads TGTGCCAGCAGCGTCACCCCTGGGGGACAGGGCCACGAGACCCAGTACTTC. The V call is TRBV9, the J call TRBJ2-5, with 9 positions matching TRBD1. The CDR3 is 17 residues long. The trim removed 2 bases at V and 5 bases at J, leaving 13 bases unmatched. Germline V lookup: CDR1 SGDLS, CDR2 YYNGEE.

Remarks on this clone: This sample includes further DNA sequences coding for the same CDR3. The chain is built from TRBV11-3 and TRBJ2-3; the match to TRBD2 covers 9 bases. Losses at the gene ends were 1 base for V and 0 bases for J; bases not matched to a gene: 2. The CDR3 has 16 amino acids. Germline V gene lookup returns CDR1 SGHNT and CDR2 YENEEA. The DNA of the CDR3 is TGTGCCAGCAGCTTAGGCACTAGCGGGAGCACAGATACGCAGTATTTT. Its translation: CASSLGTSGSTDTQYF.

The CDR3 region has the DNA TGTGCCAGCAGTTCCAGGGATGGGAGCAATCAGCCCCAGCATTTT. Translating gives CASSSRDGSNQPQHF. This chain links TRBV27 with TRBJ1-5; D perhaps matches TRBD1 (5 bases). Germline CDR1 reads MNHEY; CDR2 reads SMNVEV (reference sequence). V lost 4 bases, J lost 1 base, and 11 bases lay in between. The CDR3 spans 15 residues.

Written as DNA, the CDR3 is TGTGCCACCAGCAGATCTTTTGAGACCCAGTACTTC. This sequence encodes CATSRSFETQYF. The chain joins TRBV15 to TRBJ2-5; D ambiguous. The CDR3 spans 12 residues. Trimming removed 2 bases from V and 5 bases from J, with 6 bases in between. Per germline, CDR1 LNHNV and CDR2 YYDKDF (reference sequence).

CDR3 residues: CASSQDRSGEETQYF. Here the CDR3 DNA reads TGCGCCAGCAGCCAAGATAGGTCAGGGGAAGAGACCCAGTACTTC. The chain combines TRBV4-1 with TRBJ2-5; weak D call: TRBD1 (6 bases). CDR3 length equals 15 residues. V lost 0 bases to trimming and J lost 3 bases, with 11 bases between them. CDR1 MGHRA and CDR2 YSYEKL come from the germline V gene.

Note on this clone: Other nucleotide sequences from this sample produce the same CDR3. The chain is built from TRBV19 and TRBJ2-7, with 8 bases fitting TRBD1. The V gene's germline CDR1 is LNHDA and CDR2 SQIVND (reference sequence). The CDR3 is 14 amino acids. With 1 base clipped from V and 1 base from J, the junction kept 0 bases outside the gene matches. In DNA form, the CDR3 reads TGTGCCAGTAGTATAGGGACAGGGTCCTACGAGCAGTACTTC. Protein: CASSIGTGSYEQYF.

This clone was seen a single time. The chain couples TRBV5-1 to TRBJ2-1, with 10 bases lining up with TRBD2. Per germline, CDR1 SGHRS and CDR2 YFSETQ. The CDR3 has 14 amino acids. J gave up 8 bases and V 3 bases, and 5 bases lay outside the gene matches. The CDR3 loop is CASSSAGGVDEQFF. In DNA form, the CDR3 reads TGCGCCAGCAGCTCAGCGGGAGGGGTGGATGAGCAGTTCTTC. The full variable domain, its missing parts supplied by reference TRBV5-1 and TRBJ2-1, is KAGVTQTPRYLIKTRGQQVTLSCSPISGHRSVSWYQQTPGQGLQFLFEYFSETQRNKGNFPGRFSGRQFSNSRSEMNVSTLELGDSALYLCASSSAGGVDEQFFGPGTRLTVL.

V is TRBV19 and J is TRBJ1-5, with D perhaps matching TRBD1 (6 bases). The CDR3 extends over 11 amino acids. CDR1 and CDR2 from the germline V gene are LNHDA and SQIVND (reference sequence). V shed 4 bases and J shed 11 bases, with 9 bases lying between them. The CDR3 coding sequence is TGTGCCAGTAGTAGGACAGCCACCCAGCATTTT. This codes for CASSRTATQHF.

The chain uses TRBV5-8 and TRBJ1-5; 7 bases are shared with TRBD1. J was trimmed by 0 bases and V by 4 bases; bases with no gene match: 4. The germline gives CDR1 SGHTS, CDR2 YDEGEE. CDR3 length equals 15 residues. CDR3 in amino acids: CASSPGQISNQPQHF. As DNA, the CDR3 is TGTGCCAGCAGCCCGGGACAGATTAGCAATCAGCCCCAGCATTTT. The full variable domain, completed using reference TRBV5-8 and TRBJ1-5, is EAGVTQSPTHLIKTRGQQATLRCSPISGHTSVYWYQQALGLGLQFLLWYDEGEERNRGNFPPRFSGRQFPNYSSELNVNALELEDSALYLCASSPGQISNQPQHFGDGTRLSIL.

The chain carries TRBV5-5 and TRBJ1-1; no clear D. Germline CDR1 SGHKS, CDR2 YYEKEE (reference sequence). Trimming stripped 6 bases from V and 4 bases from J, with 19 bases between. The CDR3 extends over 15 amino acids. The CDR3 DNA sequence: TGTGCCAGCACCTCGGCTTCCGCGGTGGGCACTGAAGCTTTCTTT. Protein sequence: CASTSASAVGTEAFF.

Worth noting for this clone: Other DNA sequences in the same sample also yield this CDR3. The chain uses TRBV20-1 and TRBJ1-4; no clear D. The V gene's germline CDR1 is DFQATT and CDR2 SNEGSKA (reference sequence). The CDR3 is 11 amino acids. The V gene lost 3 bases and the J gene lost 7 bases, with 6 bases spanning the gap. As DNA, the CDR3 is TGCAGTGCTAGGACCCCTGAAAAACTGTTTTTT. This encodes CSARTPEKLFF.

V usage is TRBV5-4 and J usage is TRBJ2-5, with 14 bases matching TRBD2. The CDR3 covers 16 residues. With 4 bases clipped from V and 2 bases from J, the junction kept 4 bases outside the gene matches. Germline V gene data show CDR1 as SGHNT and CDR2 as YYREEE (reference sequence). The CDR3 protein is CASSPGLAGGQETQYF. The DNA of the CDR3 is TGTGCCAGCAGCCCTGGACTAGCGGGAGGTCAAGAGACCCAGTACTTC.

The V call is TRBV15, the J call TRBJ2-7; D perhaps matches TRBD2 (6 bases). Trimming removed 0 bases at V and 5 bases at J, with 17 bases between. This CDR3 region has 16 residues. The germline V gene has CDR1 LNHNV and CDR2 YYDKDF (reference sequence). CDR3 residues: CATSRDGVSGFDEQYF. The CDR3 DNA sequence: TGTGCCACCAGCAGAGATGGCGTTAGCGGTTTTGACGAGCAGTACTTC.